Below, 25 T cell receptor beta chains from the same sample are listed, as sequenced in a study of CD8 T cells in Susac syndrome (dated 2019 in TCRdb). The library relied on the immunoSEQ multiplex PCR assay. RNA was extracted using the RNeasy kit, and roughly 0.45 to 1 microgram was reverse transcribed with random hexamers. TCRdb itself trimmed the public reads at Q25 with fastp, ran MiXCR and retained productive beta chains. Each record represents a unique CDR3 protein, reported with the most common genes and DNA among its rows. Counted in this sample were 120,000 or so distinct CDR3 sequences; around 94% of them appeared once. 0.25% to 0.3% of the sample is taken by the ten largest. The sequencing sample was made of CD8+ T cells from PBMCs. The receptors shown here come from a human donor with Susac syndrome.

The CDR3 reads CASSPDRAEGYTF. The CDR3 DNA is TGTGCCAGCAGTCCAGACAGGGCGGAGGGCTACACCTTC. The genes are TRBV6-2 or TRBV6-3 and TRBJ1-2, with 7 bases fitting TRBD1. The V segment lost 5 bases and the J segment 8 bases; nucleotides outside the gene matches: 8. The CDR3 runs to 13 residues. Germline V gene lookup returns CDR1 MNHEY and CDR2 SVGEGT.

The rearrangement joins TRBV14 to TRBJ2-7; D is possibly TRBD2 (6 bases). The CDR3 spans 14 residues. CDR1 is SGHDN and CDR2 is FVKESK in the germline V gene. V lost 6 bases and J lost 2, with 14 bases in between. CDR3 DNA sequence: TGTGCCAGCAGACCCCGGGACTCACCCTACGAGCAGTACTTC. It translates to CASRPRDSPYEQYF.

The chain recombines TRBV29-1 with TRBJ1-3; D not certain. This CDR3 comprises 13 residues. V lost 0 bases, J lost 4 bases, and 7 bases lay in between. Germline-derived CDR1 and CDR2 are SQVTM and ANQGSEA. CDR3 bases: TGCAGCGTTGAAGAGGGCTCCGGAAACACCATATATTTT. As protein: CSVEEGSGNTIYF.

This chain uses TRBV13 with TRBJ1-1; no definite D call. CDR1 is PRHDT and CDR2 is FYEKMQ in the germline V gene (reference sequence). V lost 2 bases and J lost 0, with 13 bases in between. This CDR3 is 16 amino acids long. CDR3 protein: CASSLSPRSLNTEAFF. For the CDR3, the DNA is TGTGCCAGCAGCTTATCCCCGAGGAGCTTGAACACTGAAGCTTTCTTT. The whole variable domain, filled in from reference TRBV13 and TRBJ1-1, reads AAGVIQSPRHLIKEKRETATLKCYPIPRHDTVYWYQQGPGQDPQFLISFYEKMQSDKGSIPDRFSAQQFSDYHSELNMSSLELGDSALYFCASSLSPRSLNTEAFFGQGTRLTVV.

The genes are TRBV20-1 and TRBJ1-2; D remains ambiguous. This CDR3 region has 14 residues. V was clipped by 6 bases and J by 3 bases, with 17 bases between them. CDR1 is DFQATT and CDR2 is SNEGSKA in the germline V gene (reference sequence). CDR3 residues: CSAPPGGGYYGYTF. CDR3 DNA sequence: TGCAGTGCCCCACCTGGTGGAGGCTACTATGGCTACACCTTC.

The rearrangement links TRBV4-1 to TRBJ2-7; D may match TRBD1 or TRBD2 (5 bases each). The ends were cut back, 2 bases at V and 6 bases at J, with 11 bases in the middle. Germline V lookup: CDR1 MGHRA, CDR2 YSYEKL. CDR3 length: 13 residues. CDR3 sequence (DNA): TGCGCCAGCAGCCAATTGGGGGAATCCGAGCAGTACTTC. Its protein is CASSQLGESEQYF.

The chain combines TRBV15 with TRBJ1-5; TRBD1 aligns across 9 bases. The CDR3 sequence is 13 residues long. CDR1 and CDR2 (germline): LNHNV, YYDKDF (reference sequence). V dropped 3 bases and J dropped 7; count of bases not matched to a gene: 1. The CDR3 bases are TGTGCCACCAGCAGGGACAGGGGACAGCCCCAGCATTTT. It translates to CATSRDRGQPQHF.

This chain uses TRBV11-2 with TRBJ2-5; TRBD1 matches at 11 bases. V was clipped by 5 bases and J by 3 bases; unmatched bases: 5. Germline V gene data show CDR1 as SGHAT and CDR2 as FQNNGV. This CDR3 is built from 15 residues. This CDR3 is CASSTPGQGEETQYF. In nucleotides, the CDR3 is TGTGCCAGCAGCACCCCGGGACAGGGGGAAGAGACCCAGTACTTC.

The V gene is TRBV14, the J gene TRBJ2-7; 8 bases align to TRBD1. V was pared by 1 base and J by 0 bases, with 2 bases of the junction left unmatched. The CDR3 loop spans 15 amino acids. In germline, CDR1 is SGHDN, CDR2 FVKESK. The CDR3 here is CASSQGTGYSYEQYF. CDR3 nucleotide sequence: TGTGCCAGCAGCCAAGGGACAGGGTACTCCTACGAGCAGTACTTC.

The chain uses TRBV9 and TRBJ1-1; tentatively, D is TRBD1 (5 bases). This CDR3 has 15 amino acids. Germline values: CDR1 SGDLS, CDR2 YYNGEE. Trimming cost V 2 bases and J 0 bases, with 11 bases left between them. The CDR3 is CASSVDTGLNTEAFF. The CDR3 DNA is TGTGCCAGCAGCGTCGATACAGGATTGAACACTGAAGCTTTCTTT.

CDR3 region: CASSEWRETNEKLFF. CDR3 DNA sequence: TGTGCCAGCAGTGAATGGCGGGAAACTAATGAAAAACTGTTTTTT. The J gene is TRBJ1-4, the V gene TRBV25-1; D is ambiguous. The germline CDR1 and CDR2 sequences are MGHDK and SYGVNS. The CDR3 has 15 amino acids. The V end was cut by 1 base, the J end by 1 base, with 7 bases between.

This clonotype has a single count. The chain employs TRBV15 and TRBJ1-5; 7 nucleotides line up with TRBD1. From germline, CDR1 is LNHNV and CDR2 YYDKDF (reference sequence). CDR3 size: 16 residues. V lost 3 bases to trimming and J lost 3 bases; unmatched junction nucleotides: 8. The CDR3 DNA sequence: TGTGCCACCAGCAGGGCCACAGGGGCGAACAATCAGCCCCAGCATTTT. Translation gives CATSRATGANNQPQHF.

This chain links TRBV27 with TRBJ2-7; TRBD1 might be the D (5 bases). The germline gives CDR1 MNHEY, CDR2 SMNVEV (reference sequence). This CDR3 region has 13 residues. V lost 5 bases and J lost 3, with 11 bases in between. The DNA of the CDR3 is TGTGCCAGCAGTCCCCGGACAAGCTACGAGCAGTACTTC. Its translation is CASSPRTSYEQYF.

This sequence joins TRBV12-3 or TRBV12-4 and TRBJ2-7, with a tentative D call TRBD2 (6 bases). Trimming stripped 5 bases from V and 2 bases from J, with 10 bases between. The CDR3 loop spans 13 amino acids. The DNA of the CDR3 is TGTGCCAGCAGTCGGGAGCAGACCTACGAGCAGTACTTC. Residues: CASSREQTYEQYF.

The rearrangement links TRBV4-1 to TRBJ1-2; D is unclear. The CDR3 totals 13 residues. Trimming pared 0 bases from V and 8 bases from J, leaving 10 bases between. Germline V gene sequence: CDR1 MGHRA, CDR2 YSYEKL. The CDR3 reads CASSQDGGKGYTF. CDR3 coding DNA: TGCGCCAGCAGCCAAGATGGCGGGAAGGGCTACACCTTC.

The CDR3 reads CASGVNYEQYF. DNA for the CDR3: TGTGCTAGTGGTGTTAACTACGAGCAGTACTTC. V and J are TRBV12-5 and TRBJ2-7; D not resolved. Trimming removed 5 bases at V and 3 bases at J, with 5 bases between. CDR1 is LGHNT, CDR2 FRNRAP, per germline. This CDR3 contains 11 residues.

A single count supports this clonotype. The chain combines TRBV28 with TRBJ2-1; 8 bases are a match to TRBD1. Losses at the gene ends were 6 bases for V and 5 bases for J; bases not matched to a gene: 12. The CDR3 has 16 residues. Germline CDR1 is MDHEN and CDR2 is SYDVKM. CDR3 amino acids: CASSPKDGQGHNEQFF. The CDR3 region has the DNA TGTGCCAGCAGCCCTAAAGATGGACAGGGCCACAATGAGCAGTTCTTC.

This clonotype has just a few counts. The genes are TRBV12-3 or TRBV12-4 and TRBJ2-1; D gene unclear. V was cut by 5 bases and J by 3 bases, with 5 bases left in between. The CDR3 contains 12 residues. The CDR3 region has the DNA TGTGCCAGCAGTCCTAACTACAATGAGCAGTTCTTC. Amino acid sequence: CASSPNYNEQFF.

CDR3 loop: CASSGLNRGDHEQYF. The CDR3 region has the DNA TGTGCCAGCAGCGGGTTAAACAGGGGGGACCACGAGCAGTACTTC. The V gene is TRBV3-1, the J gene TRBJ2-7, with 8 bases lining up with TRBD1. The CDR3 has 15 amino acids. Germline CDR1 is LGHDT and CDR2 is YNNKEL (reference sequence). J gave up 5 bases and V 5 bases, and 11 bases lay outside the gene matches.

The table lists this clonotype with a count of one. V and J are TRBV7-8 and TRBJ2-7, with TRBD1 as a possible D gene (5 bases). The CDR3 has 15 amino acids. Germline loops: CDR1 SGHVS, CDR2 FQNEAQ. V was clipped by 1 base and J by 0 bases, with 10 bases between them. The CDR3 loop reads CASSLVKGSSYEQYF. The CDR3 DNA follows: TGTGCCAGCAGCTTAGTCAAGGGGTCCTCCTACGAGCAGTACTTC.

Comment on this clonotype: Its ends do not fully match the called genes, so a read error is possible. The rearrangement links TRBV15 to TRBJ1-6; D might be TRBD1 (5 bases). This CDR3 is built from 15 residues. Germline values: CDR1 LNHNV, CDR2 YYDKDF (reference sequence). CDR3 protein: CASREFGGNNSPLHF. CDR3 DNA sequence: TGTGCCTCCAGGGAGTTCGGGGGGAACAATTCACCCCTCCACTTT.

This chain connects TRBV19 to TRBJ1-5, with 8 bases fitting TRBD1. The CDR3 has 16 amino acids. Per germline, CDR1 LNHDA and CDR2 SQIVND (reference sequence). V lost 6 bases to trimming and J lost 0 bases; unmatched junction nucleotides: 7. CDR3 DNA: TGTGCCAGTAGCCCTGGGACAGGTGTTAGCAATCAGCCCCAGCATTTT. Protein: CASSPGTGVSNQPQHF.

This clonotype was seen a handful of times. CDR3 coding DNA: TGTGCCAGCAGCCCTATTGGGGGTACGGGCCCCCAAGAGACCCAGTACTTC. Its protein is CASSPIGGTGPQETQYF. V usage is TRBV2 and J usage is TRBJ2-5, with D perhaps TRBD1 or TRBD2 (5 bases each). Deletions cut 6 bases from V and 1 base from J, with 21 bases between. The CDR3 runs to 17 residues. Per germline, CDR1 SNHLY and CDR2 FYNNEI.

The chain has TRBV6-2 or TRBV6-3 and TRBJ2-1; 13 nucleotides align to TRBD2. Germline CDR1 and CDR2: MNHEY and SVGEGT. The CDR3 is made up of 18 amino acids. Losses at the gene ends were 0 bases for V and 7 bases for J; bases not matched to a gene: 9. CDR3 in amino acids: CASSYSTGTSGETNEQFF. The CDR3 DNA reads TGTGCCAGCAGTTACTCGACCGGGACTAGCGGGGAAACGAATGAGCAGTTCTTC.

In the case of this clonotype: A read error may account for a junction end that differs from germline. V and J are TRBV7-9 and TRBJ2-5, with D possibly being TRBD2 (5 bases). CDR3 size: 14 residues. The germline CDR1 and CDR2 sequences are SEHNR and FQNEAQ (reference sequence). The chain's CDR3 is CASSIAMGQETQYF. CDR3 DNA: TGTGCCAGCAGCATAGCGATGGGTCAAGAGACCCAGTACTTC.